What follows is one T cell receptor beta chain and its context. Its specificity is not known. Collected material from alopecia areata patients comprised lesional scalp punch biopsies and peripheral blood. The authors sorted CD4+ and CD8+ T cells from PBMCs. These data belong to a study of CD8+ T cells in alopecia areata. Study information: Those treated were given oral tofacitinib at 5 to 10 mg twice daily. General study results and limits: Alopecia totalis/universalis scalp especially showed more expanded CD8+ clones than normal scalp.

CDR3 length: 12 residues. V lost 3 bases and J 7 bases, leaving 10 bases between the germline ends. Germline V lookup: CDR1 SEHNR, CDR2 FQNEAQ (reference sequence). Extracted from the samples, RNA was reverse transcribed into cDNA to serve as the sequencing template. Measured with immunoSEQ multiplex PCR; TCRdb has only the in-frame clones, and not every one. The data show 150,000 to 200,000 clones, around 64% seen once. The TCR was taken from a human donor with alopecia areata. The chain couples TRBV7-9 to TRBJ2-7; D gene unclear. Sample: CD8+ T cells sorted from blood, taken at week 0. The CDR3 protein is CASSLGNEEQYF. CDR3 coding DNA: TGTGCCAGCAGCTTGGGTAACGAAGAGCAGTACTTC. Filled out from reference TRBV7-9 and TRBJ2-7, the complete variable domain reads DTGVSQNPRHKITKRGQNVTFRCDPISEHNRLYWYRQTLGQGPEFLTYFQNEAQLEKSRLLSDRFSAERPKGSFSTLEIQRTEQGDSAMYLCASSLGNEEQYFGPGTRLTVT.